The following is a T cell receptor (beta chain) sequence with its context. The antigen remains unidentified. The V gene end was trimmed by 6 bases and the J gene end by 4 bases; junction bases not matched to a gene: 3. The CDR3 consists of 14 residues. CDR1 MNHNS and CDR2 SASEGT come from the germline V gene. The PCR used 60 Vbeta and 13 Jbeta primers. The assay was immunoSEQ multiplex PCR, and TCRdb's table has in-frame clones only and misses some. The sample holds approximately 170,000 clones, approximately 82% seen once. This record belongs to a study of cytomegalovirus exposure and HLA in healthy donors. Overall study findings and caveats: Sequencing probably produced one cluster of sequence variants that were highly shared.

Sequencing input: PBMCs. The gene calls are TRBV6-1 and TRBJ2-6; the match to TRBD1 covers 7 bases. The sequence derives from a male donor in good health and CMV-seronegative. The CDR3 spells CASSGTDGANVLTF. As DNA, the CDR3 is TGTGCCAGCAGCGGGACAGACGGGGCCAACGTCCTGACTTTC.